This T cell receptor (beta chain) was recorded in a study of shared clonotypes between healthy human individuals. Study observations and caveats: Against clonotypes common to all four donors, non-shared ones had lower generation probabilities. What naive subsets generally showed was a larger estimated richness than memory subsets showed.

With 3 bases removed from V and 0 bases from J, the gap between germline ends came to 9 bases. Germline V gene data show CDR1 as ENHRY and CDR2 as SYGVKD. The CDR3 contains 15 residues. Comments on this clone: Its antigen is still unknown.

In the authors' methods: With immunoSEQ giving junction-only sequences and no quality scores, filtering differed. TCRdb's table, derived via immunoSEQ multiplex PCR, lists solely in-frame clones and lacks some. The DNA gave D and trimming, while V, J and clone size come from that table. The sample contains around 2,100,000 clones, about 95% of which appear only once. The naive CD8 fraction comprised CD45RO-negative cells positively selected for CCR7 and excluded terminally differentiated effector memory CD45RA+ cells. Every donor, a Caucasian adult, lived in Nashville, Tennessee. V is TRBV10-3 and J is TRBJ2-1, with D hard to call. The specimen was naive CD8+ T cells sorted from blood. The sequence was obtained from a man between 18 and 29 years old in good health. CDR3 bases: TGTGCCATCAGTGATTACACAAGCTCCTACAATGAGCAGTTCTTC. It yields the protein CAISDYTSSYNEQFF.